A single sample gave rise to the 28 T cell receptor beta chains below, sequenced in a study of T-cell memory formation after mild COVID-19. Via MiXCR, TCRdb re-called the 5' RACE reads, giving one row per CDR3 protein. Among over 500,000 distinct CDR3 sequences listed, 17% were seen once. Source material: PBMCs or a T cell subset sorted from them (not recorded which). Source of these receptors: an adult woman who had mild COVID-19 (a few samples of this study predate the infection). Cell type and time point are not known.

This clonotype came up many times. The chain is built from TRBV12-3 or TRBV12-4 and TRBJ2-5, with 10 bases fitting TRBD2. V trimming: 4 bases; J trimming: 2 bases; junction bases outside the gene matches: 10. The CDR3 totals 17 residues. The CDR3 protein is CASSSPSGLAAQETQYF. The CDR3 nucleotides are TGTGCCAGCAGTTCCCCCAGCGGACTAGCGGCTCAAGAGACCCAGTACTTC.

The chain uses TRBV2 and TRBJ2-7; 8 bases match TRBD1. Germline CDR1 reads SNHLY; CDR2 reads FYNNEI. The CDR3 loop spans 15 amino acids. V lost 5 bases, J lost 4 bases, and 10 bases stayed unmatched. CDR3 sequence: CASSLQGDRRYEQYF. The CDR3 DNA reads as TGTGCCAGCAGTCTCCAGGGGGACAGGCGATACGAGCAGTACTTC.

This clonotype was picked up many times. This chain connects TRBV18 to TRBJ2-5; D gene uncertain. CDR1 is KGHSH, CDR2 LQKENI, per germline. V dropped 0 bases and J dropped 5 bases, with 4 bases sitting between them. The length of the CDR3 is 12 residues. Here the CDR3 reads CASSPPGETQYF. CDR3 sequence (DNA): TGTGCCAGCTCACCACCGGGTGAGACCCAGTACTTC. Supplemented by reference TRBV18 and TRBJ2-5, the full variable domain reads NAGVMQNPRHLVRRRGQEARLRCSPMKGHSHVYWYRQLPEEGLKFMVYLQKENIIDESGMPKERFSAEFPKEGPSILRIQQVVRGDSAAYFCASSPPGETQYFGPGTRLLVL.

The chain links TRBV4-1 to TRBJ1-2; the match to TRBD1 covers 8 bases. The CDR3 loop spans 20 amino acids. After removal of 4 bases from V and 2 bases from J, the junction contained 21 bases not matched to a gene. Germline V gives CDR1 MGHRA, CDR2 YSYEKL. The CDR3 DNA follows: TGCGCCAGCAGCCGCACTGTCACCGGGCGGCCTAACAGGGGGAACTATGGCTACACCTTC. This sequence encodes CASSRTVTGRPNRGNYGYTF.

This clonotype was counted between two and nine times. V and J are TRBV3-1 and TRBJ2-1, with a tentative D call TRBD2 (6 bases). CDR3 length: 14 residues. The V gene lost 3 bases and the J gene lost 1 base, with 7 bases spanning the gap. CDR1 is LGHDT, CDR2 YNNKEL, per germline (reference sequence). DNA of the CDR3: TGTGCCAGCAGCCACCGGGAGTCCTACAATGAGCAGTTCTTC. It codes for CASSHRESYNEQFF.

The V call is TRBV19, the J call TRBJ2-7; D may correspond to TRBD1 or TRBD2 (5 bases each). Trimming shortened V by 4 bases and J by 0 bases, and 10 bases separated the two germline ends. The length of the CDR3 is 14 residues. CDR1 is LNHDA and CDR2 is SQIVND in the germline V gene (reference sequence). Here the CDR3 DNA reads TGTGCCAGTAGTACAAGGGACGGCTCCTACGAGCAGTACTTC. Its translation is CASSTRDGSYEQYF.

The chain joins TRBV7-2 to TRBJ2-3; either TRBD1 or TRBD2 may supply D (6 bases each). Deletions cut 8 bases from V and 4 bases from J, with 10 bases between. Germline CDR1 SGHTA, CDR2 FQGNSA. The CDR3 consists of 12 residues. The CDR3 region has the DNA TGTGCCAGCGAGGGGGGTTCAGATACGCAGTATTTT. As protein: CASEGGSDTQYF.

This clonotype has ten or more counts. This CDR3 reads CASSLDQGLDEQYF. The CDR3 DNA follows: TGTGCCAGCAGCTTAGATCAGGGGCTGGACGAGCAGTACTTC. The V and J genes are TRBV11-2 and TRBJ2-7; TRBD1 is a possible D gene (6 bases). V was cut by 0 bases and J by 5 bases, with 11 bases left in between. Germline V gene sequence: CDR1 SGHAT, CDR2 FQNNGV. The CDR3 is made up of 14 amino acids.

This clonotype was counted only a few times. This chain uses TRBV12-3 or TRBV12-4 with TRBJ2-3; 10 positions agree with TRBD2. This CDR3 region has 15 residues. The V segment lost 6 bases and the J segment 3 bases; nucleotides outside the gene matches: 6. The CDR3 spells CASSKRGGRTDTQYF. As DNA, the CDR3 is TGTGCCAGCAGCAAGCGGGGGGGCCGTACAGATACGCAGTATTTT.

This clonotype showed up just a few times. The chain has TRBV15 and TRBJ2-5, with a possible D match to TRBD1 (5 bases). V gave up 0 bases and J gave up 5 bases, with 13 bases separating them. The CDR3 extends over 15 amino acids. Germline V gene sequence: CDR1 LNHNV, CDR2 YYDKDF (reference sequence). CDR3 coding DNA: TGTGCCACCAGCAGAGATTGGGCAGGGCAGGAGACCCAGTACTTC. Residues: CATSRDWAGQETQYF.

The sample holds a few counts of this clonotype. The chain links TRBV7-9 to TRBJ2-1, with 8 bases lining up with TRBD2. J lost 9 bases, V lost 11 bases, and 18 bases had no gene match. Per germline, CDR1 SEHNR and CDR2 FQNEAQ (reference sequence). The CDR3 has 15 amino acids. The CDR3 spells CASGGVAGRDTEQFF. The CDR3 DNA reads TGTGCCTCTGGGGGAGTAGCGGGACGAGATACTGAGCAGTTCTTC.

This clonotype was observed a few times. The chain joins TRBV7-9 to TRBJ2-5; 9 nucleotides match TRBD1. The J segment lost 5 bases and the V segment lost 4 bases, leaving 8 bases of the junction unmatched. There are 15 residues in the CDR3. The germline V gene encodes CDR1 SEHNR and CDR2 FQNEAQ (reference sequence). CDR3: CASSSRGQGGETQYF. The CDR3 DNA follows: TGTGCCAGCAGCTCCCGGGGACAGGGCGGGGAGACCCAGTACTTC.

This sequence joins TRBV7-2 and TRBJ2-5; D might be TRBD1 (6 bases). The CDR3 has 14 residues. CDR1 is SGHTA, CDR2 FQGNSA, per germline. Trimming pared 5 bases from V and 1 base from J, leaving 11 bases between. The CDR3 sequence is CASSRRTVQETQYF. Written as DNA, the CDR3 is TGTGCCAGCAGCAGACGGACAGTCCAAGAGACCCAGTACTTC.

This chain connects TRBV12-3 or TRBV12-4 to TRBJ2-2; TRBD2 aligns across 14 bases. V was clipped by 5 bases and J by 3 bases; unmatched bases: 2. The CDR3 is made up of 16 amino acids. The CDR3 bases are TGTGCCAGCAGTGGACTAGCGGGAGGCCACACCGGGGAGCTGTTTTTT. Translating gives CASSGLAGGHTGELFF.

A few counts support this clonotype. The chain has TRBV19 and TRBJ2-2; D is unclear. V gave up 0 bases and J gave up 1 base, with 15 bases separating them. The CDR3 extends over 18 amino acids. Germline CDR1 reads LNHDA; CDR2 reads SQIVND (reference sequence). The CDR3: CASSIDQGGGLNTGELFF. Written as DNA, the CDR3 is TGTGCCAGTAGTATAGATCAAGGCGGCGGCTTGAACACCGGGGAGCTGTTTTTT.

The V call is TRBV27, the J call TRBJ2-1, with D possibly matching TRBD1 (6 bases). Germline-derived CDR1 and CDR2 are MNHEY and SMNVEV (reference sequence). The CDR3 has 14 amino acids. V shed 6 bases and J shed 3 bases, with 12 bases lying between them. The CDR3 reads CASRRGHDYNEQFF. The CDR3 DNA reads TGTGCCAGCAGACGGGGACACGACTACAATGAGCAGTTCTTC.

V gene TRBV5-1 combines with J gene TRBJ2-3, with 7 positions matching TRBD2. Germline V gene lookup returns CDR1 SGHRS and CDR2 YFSETQ. V lost 4 bases, J lost 4 bases, and 9 bases stayed unmatched. This CDR3 is built from 15 residues. CDR3 sequence (DNA): TGCGCCAGCAGCCCCGCCGGGGGGAGTGCAGATACGCAGTATTTT. Protein sequence: CASSPAGGSADTQYF.

This clonotype was detected only a few times. The V call is TRBV10-3, the J call TRBJ2-1; tentative D call: TRBD1 (6 bases). Germline V gene data show CDR1 as ENHRY and CDR2 as SYGVKD. V lost 10 bases and J 4 bases, leaving 11 bases between the germline ends. CDR3 size: 12 residues. The DNA of the CDR3 is TGTGCCACCTCTACAGGGTACAATGAGCAGTTCTTC. Protein: CATSTGYNEQFF.

The table lists this clonotype with a few counts. The chain recombines TRBV3-1 with TRBJ1-6; no firm D call. With 6 bases removed from V and 7 bases from J, the gap between germline ends came to 7 bases. The germline CDR1 and CDR2 sequences are LGHDT and YNNKEL (reference sequence). The CDR3 sequence is 12 residues long. DNA for the CDR3: TGTGCCAGCAGTCGAGGGAATTCACCCCTCCACTTT. This encodes CASSRGNSPLHF.

This clonotype has ten or more counts. The V and J genes are TRBV6-2 or TRBV6-3 and TRBJ2-1, with D possibly being TRBD2 (5 bases). CDR3 length: 16 amino acids. The ends were cut back, 5 bases at V and 0 bases at J, with 14 bases in the middle. Germline-derived CDR1 and CDR2 are MNHEY and SVGEGT. The CDR3 loop reads CASSRVGLSSYNEQFF. The CDR3, as DNA: TGTGCCAGCAGTCGCGTAGGACTGAGCTCCTACAATGAGCAGTTCTTC.

This clonotype was observed at least ten times. This sequence joins TRBV4-3 and TRBJ2-7; weak D call: TRBD1 (6 bases). The length of the CDR3 is 13 residues. Germline CDR1 LGHNA, CDR2 YSLEER. V was clipped by 0 bases and J by 6 bases, with 9 bases between them. The CDR3 loop reads CASSQDFRGEQYF. The CDR3 DNA sequence: TGCGCCAGCAGCCAAGATTTCAGGGGCGAGCAGTACTTC.

The sample holds a few counts of this clonotype. The V and J genes are TRBV10-3 and TRBJ2-7; 7 positions agree with TRBD1. Germline trimming cut 10 bases from V and 3 bases from J; bases unmatched to any gene: 12. Germline lookup yields CDR1 ENHRY and CDR2 SYGVKD. The CDR3 totals 14 residues. CDR3 nucleotides: TGTGCCACCCAGGGGACAGCTTATATCTACGAGCAGTACTTC. It translates to CATQGTAYIYEQYF.

This clonotype was recorded only once. This rearrangement joins TRBV5-8 to TRBJ2-3; 12 bases fit TRBD1. This CDR3 has 15 residues. Trimming at V came to 5 bases and at J to 5 bases, leaving 6 bases not matched to a gene. Germline CDR1 is SGHTS and CDR2 is YDEGEE. The CDR3 bases are TGTGCCAGCAGTGGGACAGGGGGCTTCGTAGATACGCAGTATTTT. This sequence encodes CASSGTGGFVDTQYF.

This clonotype showed up just a few times. V is TRBV29-1 and J is TRBJ2-1; 11 bases agree with TRBD2. V lost 6 bases, J lost 5 bases, and 6 bases stayed unmatched. The CDR3 has 14 amino acids. Germline-derived CDR1 and CDR2 are SQVTM and ANQGSEA. CDR3 DNA sequence: TGCAGCGTCGCCAGACTAGCGGGAAACAATGAGCAGTTCTTC. Translating it yields CSVARLAGNNEQFF.

The chain combines TRBV10-3 with TRBJ2-7; 8 nucleotides agree with TRBD1. V dropped 7 bases and J dropped 5; count of bases not matched to a gene: 4. The CDR3 is 12 residues long. Germline loops: CDR1 ENHRY, CDR2 SYGVKD. DNA for the CDR3: TGTGCCATCACCAAGACAGGGGACGAGCAGTACTTC. Encoded protein: CAITKTGDEQYF.

In this sample, this clonotype turned up a few times. V and J are TRBV4-1 and TRBJ1-1; TRBD1 matches 11 bases. There are 15 residues in the CDR3. CDR1 MGHRA and CDR2 YSYEKL come from the germline V gene. V lost 6 bases to trimming and J lost 4 bases; unmatched junction nucleotides: 7. Here the CDR3 DNA reads TGCGCCAGCAGGCGGACAGGGGGCACGGGCACTGAAGCTTTCTTT. This sequence encodes CASRRTGGTGTEAFF.

This clonotype was seen only a few times. The chain joins TRBV4-1 to TRBJ1-1; a weak D match, TRBD1 (6 bases). Trimming took 8 bases from V and 4 from J, leaving 14 bases between them. Germline CDR1 reads MGHRA; CDR2 reads YSYEKL. This CDR3 is 13 amino acids long. In nucleotides, the CDR3 is TGCGCCAGCGGCCGACAGGTCGGCACTGAAGCTTTCTTT. It encodes CASGRQVGTEAFF.

This clonotype was observed a handful of times. The chain links TRBV5-1 to TRBJ1-2, with D tentatively TRBD1 (5 bases). The germline gives CDR1 SGHRS, CDR2 YFSETQ. CDR3 length: 14 residues. The ends were cut back, 0 bases at V and 10 bases at J, with 16 bases in the middle. The CDR3 loop is CASSLATGRSTYTF. The CDR3 region has the DNA TGCGCCAGCAGCTTGGCCACAGGCCGGTCCACCTACACCTTC.